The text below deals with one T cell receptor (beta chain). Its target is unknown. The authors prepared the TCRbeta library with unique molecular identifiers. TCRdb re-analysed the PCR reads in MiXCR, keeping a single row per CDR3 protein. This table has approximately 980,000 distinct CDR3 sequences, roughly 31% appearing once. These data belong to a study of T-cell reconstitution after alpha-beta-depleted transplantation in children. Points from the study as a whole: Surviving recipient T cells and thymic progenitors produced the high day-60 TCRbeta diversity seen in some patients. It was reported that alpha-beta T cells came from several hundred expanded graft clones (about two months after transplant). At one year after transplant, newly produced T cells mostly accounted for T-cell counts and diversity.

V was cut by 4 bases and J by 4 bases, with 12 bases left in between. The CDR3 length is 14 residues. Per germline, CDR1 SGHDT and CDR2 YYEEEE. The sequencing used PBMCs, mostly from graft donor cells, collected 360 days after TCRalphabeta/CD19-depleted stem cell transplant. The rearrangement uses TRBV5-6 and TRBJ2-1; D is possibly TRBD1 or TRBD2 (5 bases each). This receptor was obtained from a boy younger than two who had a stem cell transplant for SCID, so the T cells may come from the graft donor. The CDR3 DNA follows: TGTGCCAGCAGCGCCGGGACCGCATACAATGAGCAGTTCTTC. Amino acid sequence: CASSAGTAYNEQFF. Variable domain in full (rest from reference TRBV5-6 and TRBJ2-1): DAGVTQSPTHLIKTRGQQVTLRCSPKSGHDTVSWYQQALGQGPQFIFQYYEEEERQRGNFPDRFSGHQFPNYSSELNVNALLLGDSALYLCASSAGTAYNEQFFGPGTRLTVL.